Following are 5 T cell receptor beta chains from one sample sequenced in a study of glioma-infiltrating T cells after dendritic cell vaccination. Using immunoSEQ multiplex PCR, the repertoire was profiled, and TCRdb retains in-frame clones only, with some absent. The sample includes 60,000 to 70,000 clones, 82% of them seen just once. The sequences come from blood, collected before dendritic cell vaccination. Receptor source: a human donor with glioblastoma.

The chain recombines TRBV28 with TRBJ1-6, with 7 nucleotides matching TRBD1. Germline-derived CDR1 and CDR2 are MDHEN and SYDVKM. The CDR3 is 18 residues long. V shed 6 bases and J 0 bases; nucleotides not matched to a gene: 11. For the CDR3, the DNA is TGTGCCAGCAGGGACTCGGGACAGATGAGCTCCTATAATTCACCCCTCCACTTT. Protein product: CASRDSGQMSSYNSPLHF.

The chain uses TRBV7-8 and TRBJ2-7; D gene ambiguous. V was cut by 5 bases and J by 6 bases, with 11 bases left in between. CDR3 length: 12 amino acids. Germline CDR1 reads SGHVS; CDR2 reads FQNEAQ. CDR3 protein: CASSPRLGEQYF. CDR3 DNA sequence: TGTGCCAGCAGCCCTCGGCTAGGCGAGCAGTACTTC.

This clone was seen only once. J is TRBJ2-1 and V is TRBV5-1; 12 bases match TRBD2. This CDR3 spans 17 amino acids. V lost 0 bases to trimming and J lost 5 bases; unmatched junction nucleotides: 6. Germline assignment: CDR1 SGHRS and CDR2 YFSETQ. The CDR3 DNA reads TGCGCCAGCAGCTTGGTGCCTAGCGGGGGGGTGAACAATGAGCAGTTCTTC. Amino acids: CASSLVPSGGVNNEQFF.

The chain uses TRBV6-1 and TRBJ1-5, with 9 bases that match TRBD1. The CDR3 consists of 15 residues. The J segment lost 7 bases and the V segment lost 6 bases, leaving 10 bases of the junction unmatched. CDR1 MNHNS and CDR2 SASEGT come from the germline V gene. This CDR3 is CASRGPGQGFQPQHF. The CDR3 DNA sequence: TGTGCCAGCAGAGGACCGGGACAGGGTTTCCAGCCCCAGCATTTT.

Written as DNA, the CDR3 is TGTGCCAGCAGCAAGGCAGGGGCCCCCACAGATACGCAGTATTTT. Translating gives CASSKAGAPTDTQYF. The chain employs TRBV11-2 and TRBJ2-3; TRBD1 is a possible D gene (6 bases). V was trimmed by 5 bases and J by 2 bases, leaving 14 bases between them. CDR3 length equals 15 residues. Germline V lookup: CDR1 SGHAT, CDR2 FQNNGV.